The 3 T cell receptor beta chains given below trace back to one sample, sequenced in a study of T cells expressing NK-cell markers. Reprocessing the 5' RACE reads, TCRdb reports a single entry for every CDR3 protein and omits DNA. This sample contains under 200,000 distinct CDR3 sequences. Sequenced material: blood T cells: a sorted CD56 or NKG2C T cell subset, CD4+ or CD8+ T cells, or bulk PBMC T cells (not recorded which). These receptor sequences come from a woman aged 18 to 75 in good health.

The chain recombines TRBV11-2 with TRBJ2-5; TCRdb's D call, TRBD2, is unchecked because there is no DNA. The CDR3 is 16 amino acids. Germline V lookup: CDR1 SGHAT, CDR2 FQNNGV. The CDR3 spells CASSLVMMGVTETQYF.

The V call is TRBV20-1, the J call TRBJ1-5; TCRdb gives TRBD1 as the D gene, but with no DNA this cannot be confirmed. Germline V gene lookup returns CDR1 DFQATT and CDR2 SNEGSKA (reference sequence). The CDR3 runs 16 residues. The CDR3 loop reads CSARRPGQGANQPQHF.

This chain joins TRBV6-1 and TRBJ2-7. Per germline, CDR1 MNHNS and CDR2 SASEGT. The CDR3 contains 13 residues. This CDR3 is CASSKRVSYEQYF.